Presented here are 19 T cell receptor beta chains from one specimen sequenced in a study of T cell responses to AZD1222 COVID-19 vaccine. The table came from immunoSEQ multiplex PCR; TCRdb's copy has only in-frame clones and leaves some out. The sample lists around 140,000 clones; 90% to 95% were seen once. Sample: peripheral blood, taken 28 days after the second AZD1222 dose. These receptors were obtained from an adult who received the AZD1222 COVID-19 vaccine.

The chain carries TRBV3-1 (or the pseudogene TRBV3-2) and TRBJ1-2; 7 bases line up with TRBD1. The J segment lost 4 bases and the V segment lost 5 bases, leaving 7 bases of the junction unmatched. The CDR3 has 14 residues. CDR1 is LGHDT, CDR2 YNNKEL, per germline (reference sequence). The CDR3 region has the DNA TGTGCCAGCAGCTTCACCGGGACAGCCTATGGCTACACCTTC. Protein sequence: CASSFTGTAYGYTF.

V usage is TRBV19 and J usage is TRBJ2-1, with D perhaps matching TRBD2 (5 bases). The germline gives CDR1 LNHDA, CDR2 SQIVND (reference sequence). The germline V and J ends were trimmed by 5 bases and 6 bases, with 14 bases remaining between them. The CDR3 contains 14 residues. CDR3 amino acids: CASSQKRTFNEQFF. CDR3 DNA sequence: TGTGCCAGTAGTCAGAAGCGGACCTTCAATGAGCAGTTCTTC.

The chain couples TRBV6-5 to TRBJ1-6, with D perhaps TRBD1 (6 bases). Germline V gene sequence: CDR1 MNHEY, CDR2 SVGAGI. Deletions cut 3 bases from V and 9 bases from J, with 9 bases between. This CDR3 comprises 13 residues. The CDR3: CASSYTGSSPLHF. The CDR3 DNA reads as TGTGCCAGCAGTTATACAGGGAGTTCACCCCTCCACTTT.

The CDR3 DNA sequence: TGTGCCAGCAGCGAACGGCCTAGCGGGCCAACTCGGGGCATTCAGTACTTC. Residues: CASSERPSGPTRGIQYF. V gene TRBV9 combines with J gene TRBJ2-4; 8 bases line up with TRBD2. Trimming at V came to 3 bases and at J to 9 bases, leaving 17 bases not matched to a gene. CDR3 length: 17 residues. CDR1 and CDR2 (germline): SGDLS, YYNGEE. The whole variable domain, filled in from reference TRBV9 and TRBJ2-4, reads DSGVTQTPKHLITATGQRVTLRCSPRSGDLSVYWYQQSLDQGLQFLIQYYNGEERAKGNILERFSAQQFPDLHSELNLSSLELGDSALYFCASSERPSGPTRGIQYFGAGTRLSVL.

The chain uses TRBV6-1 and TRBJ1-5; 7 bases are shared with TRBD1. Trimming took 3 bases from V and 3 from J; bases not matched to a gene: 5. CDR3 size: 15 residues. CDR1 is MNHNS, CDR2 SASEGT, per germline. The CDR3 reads CASSEGGQLNQPQHF. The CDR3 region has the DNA TGTGCCAGCAGTGAGGGGGGACAGCTCAATCAGCCCCAGCATTTT.

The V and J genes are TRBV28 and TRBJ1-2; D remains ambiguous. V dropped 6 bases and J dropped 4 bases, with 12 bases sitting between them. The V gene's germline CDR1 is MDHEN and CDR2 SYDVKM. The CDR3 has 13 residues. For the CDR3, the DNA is TGTGCCAGCAGGTCGGGGTATCCCTATGGCTACACCTTC. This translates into CASRSGYPYGYTF.

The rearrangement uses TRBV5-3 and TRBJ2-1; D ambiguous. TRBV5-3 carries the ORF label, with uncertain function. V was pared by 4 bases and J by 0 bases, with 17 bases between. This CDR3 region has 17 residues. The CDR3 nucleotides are TGTGCCAGAAGCCTTGGTCTTTGGTCGAGCTCCTACAATGAGCAGTTCTTC. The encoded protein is CARSLGLWSSSYNEQFF.

The CDR3: CSVDIGRGNTIYF. CDR3 bases: TGCAGCGTCGATATAGGAAGAGGAAACACCATATATTTT. V usage is TRBV29-1 and J usage is TRBJ1-3; D gene uncertain. V was clipped by 6 bases and J by 4 bases, with 13 bases between them. Germline assignment: CDR1 SQVTM and CDR2 ANQGSEA. The CDR3 totals 13 residues.

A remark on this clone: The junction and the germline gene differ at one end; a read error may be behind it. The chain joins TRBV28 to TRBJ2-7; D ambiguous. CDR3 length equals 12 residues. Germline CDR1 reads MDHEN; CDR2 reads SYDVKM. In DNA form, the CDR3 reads TGTGCCAGCAGTCTGACAACTTACGGGCAGTACTTC. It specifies CASSLTTYGQYF.

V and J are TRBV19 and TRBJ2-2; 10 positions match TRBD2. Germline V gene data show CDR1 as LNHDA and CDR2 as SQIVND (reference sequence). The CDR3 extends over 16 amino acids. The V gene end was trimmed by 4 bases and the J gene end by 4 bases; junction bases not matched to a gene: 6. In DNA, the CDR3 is TGTGCCAGTAGTACAGCTAGCGGGAGTTTCACCGGGGAGCTGTTTTTT. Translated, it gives CASSTASGSFTGELFF. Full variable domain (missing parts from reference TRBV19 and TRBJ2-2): DGGITQSPKYLFRKEGQNVTLSCEQNLNHDAMYWYRQDPGQGLRLIYYSQIVNDFQKGDIAEGYSVSREKKESFPLTVTSAQKNPTAFYLCASSTASGSFTGELFFGEGSRLTVL.

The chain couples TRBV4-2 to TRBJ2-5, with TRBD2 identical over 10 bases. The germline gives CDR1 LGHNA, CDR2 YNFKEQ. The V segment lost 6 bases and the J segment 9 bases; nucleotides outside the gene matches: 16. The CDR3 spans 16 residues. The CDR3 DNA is TGTGCCAGCAGTCGTACCGGGACTAGCGTCCCCGCGGCCCAGTACTTC. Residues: CASSRTGTSVPAAQYF.

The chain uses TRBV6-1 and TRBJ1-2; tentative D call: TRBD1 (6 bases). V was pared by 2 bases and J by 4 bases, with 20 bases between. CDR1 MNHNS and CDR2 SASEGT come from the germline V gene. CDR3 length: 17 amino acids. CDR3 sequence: CASSEYGTGSEGYGYTF. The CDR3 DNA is TGTGCCAGCAGTGAATACGGAACAGGGTCTGAGGGCTATGGCTACACCTTC.

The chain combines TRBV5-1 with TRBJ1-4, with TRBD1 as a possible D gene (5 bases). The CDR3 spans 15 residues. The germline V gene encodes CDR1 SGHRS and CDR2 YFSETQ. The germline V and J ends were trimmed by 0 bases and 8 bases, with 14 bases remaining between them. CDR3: CASSLARGSYEKLFF. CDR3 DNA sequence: TGCGCCAGCAGCTTGGCTAGGGGTTCGTACGAAAAACTGTTTTTT.

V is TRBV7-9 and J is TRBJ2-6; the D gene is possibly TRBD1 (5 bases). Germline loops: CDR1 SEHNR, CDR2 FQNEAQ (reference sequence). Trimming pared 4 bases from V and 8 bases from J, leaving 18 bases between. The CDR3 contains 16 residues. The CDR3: CASSSFLTGAPNVLTF. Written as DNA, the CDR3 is TGTGCCAGCAGCTCATTCCTTACAGGTGCACCCAACGTCCTGACTTTC.

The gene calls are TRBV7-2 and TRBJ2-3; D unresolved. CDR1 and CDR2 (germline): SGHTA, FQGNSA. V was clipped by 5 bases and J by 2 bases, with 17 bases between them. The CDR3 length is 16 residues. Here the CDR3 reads CASSTLAGTDTDTQYF. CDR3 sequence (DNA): TGTGCCAGCAGCACCCTGGCAGGCACCGACACAGATACGCAGTATTTT.

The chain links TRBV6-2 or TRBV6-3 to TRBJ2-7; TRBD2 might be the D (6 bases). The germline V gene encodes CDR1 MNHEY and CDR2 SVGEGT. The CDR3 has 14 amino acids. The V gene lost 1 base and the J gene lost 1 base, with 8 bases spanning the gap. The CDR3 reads CASSYLGGSYEQYF. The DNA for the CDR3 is TGTGCCAGCAGTTACTTGGGGGGATCCTACGAGCAGTACTTC.

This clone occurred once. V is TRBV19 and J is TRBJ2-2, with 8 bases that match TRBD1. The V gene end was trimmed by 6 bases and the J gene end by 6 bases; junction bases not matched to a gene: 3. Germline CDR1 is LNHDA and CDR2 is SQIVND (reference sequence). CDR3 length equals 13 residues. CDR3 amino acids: CASRTTGAGELFF. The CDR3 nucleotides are TGTGCCAGTAGGACGACAGGGGCCGGGGAGCTGTTTTTT.

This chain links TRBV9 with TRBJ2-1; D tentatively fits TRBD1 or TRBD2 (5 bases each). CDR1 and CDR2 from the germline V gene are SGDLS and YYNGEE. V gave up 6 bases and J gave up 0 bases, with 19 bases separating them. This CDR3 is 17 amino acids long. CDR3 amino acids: CASTPSAGTNSYNEQFF. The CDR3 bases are TGTGCCAGCACACCTAGTGCTGGGACGAACTCCTACAATGAGCAGTTCTTC.

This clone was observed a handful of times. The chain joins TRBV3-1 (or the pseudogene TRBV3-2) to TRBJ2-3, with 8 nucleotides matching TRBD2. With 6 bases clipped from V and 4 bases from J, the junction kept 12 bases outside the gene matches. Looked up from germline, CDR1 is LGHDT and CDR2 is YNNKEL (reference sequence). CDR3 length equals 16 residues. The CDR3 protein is CASRIGSGSLSDTQYF. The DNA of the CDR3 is TGTGCCAGCAGAATAGGAAGCGGGAGTTTGTCAGATACGCAGTATTTT.